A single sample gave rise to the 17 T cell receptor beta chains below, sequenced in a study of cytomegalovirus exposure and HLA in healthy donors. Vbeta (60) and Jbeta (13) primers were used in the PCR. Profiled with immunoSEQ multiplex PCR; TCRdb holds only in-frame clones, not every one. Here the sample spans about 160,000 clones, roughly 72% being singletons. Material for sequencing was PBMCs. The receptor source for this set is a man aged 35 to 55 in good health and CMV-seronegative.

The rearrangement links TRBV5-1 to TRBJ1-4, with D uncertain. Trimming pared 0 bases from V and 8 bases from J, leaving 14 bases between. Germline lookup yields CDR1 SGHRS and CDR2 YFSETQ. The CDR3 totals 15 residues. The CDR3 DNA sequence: TGCGCCAGCAGCTTGGCCATACGGGATGTGGAAAAACTGTTTTTT. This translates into CASSLAIRDVEKLFF.

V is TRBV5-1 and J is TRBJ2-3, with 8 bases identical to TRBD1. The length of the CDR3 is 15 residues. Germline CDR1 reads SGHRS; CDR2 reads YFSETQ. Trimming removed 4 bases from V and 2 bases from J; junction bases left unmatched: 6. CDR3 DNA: TGCGCCAGCAGCCCCCGACAGGGGTTCACAGATACGCAGTATTTT. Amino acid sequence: CASSPRQGFTDTQYF.

The CDR3 DNA reads TGTGCCAGCAGCTCACGACAGGGCAAAAGGCTGTCACCCCTCCACTTT. Amino acids: CASSSRQGKRLSPLHF. The chain employs TRBV5-6 and TRBJ1-6, with 7 bases that match TRBD1. With V trimmed by 3 bases and J by 10 bases, 13 bases remained unmatched. The CDR3 spans 16 residues. Germline V gene sequence: CDR1 SGHDT, CDR2 YYEEEE.

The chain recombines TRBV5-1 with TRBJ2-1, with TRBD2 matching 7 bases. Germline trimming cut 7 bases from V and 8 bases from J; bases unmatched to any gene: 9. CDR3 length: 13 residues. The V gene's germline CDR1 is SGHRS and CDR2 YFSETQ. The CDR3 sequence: CASGLGGDDEQFF. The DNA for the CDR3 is TGCGCCAGCGGGCTGGGAGGGGACGATGAGCAGTTCTTC. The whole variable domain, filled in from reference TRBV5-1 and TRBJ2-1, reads KAGVTQTPRYLIKTRGQQVTLSCSPISGHRSVSWYQQTPGQGLQFLFEYFSETQRNKGNFPGRFSGRQFSNSRSEMNVSTLELGDSALYLCASGLGGDDEQFFGPGTRLTVL.

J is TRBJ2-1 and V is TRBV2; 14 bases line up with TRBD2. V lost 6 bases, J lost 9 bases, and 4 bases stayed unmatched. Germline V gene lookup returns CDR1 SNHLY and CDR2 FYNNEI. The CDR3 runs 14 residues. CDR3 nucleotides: TGTGCCAGCAGGCGACTAGCGGGAGGGACTGAGCAGTTCTTC. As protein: CASRRLAGGTEQFF.

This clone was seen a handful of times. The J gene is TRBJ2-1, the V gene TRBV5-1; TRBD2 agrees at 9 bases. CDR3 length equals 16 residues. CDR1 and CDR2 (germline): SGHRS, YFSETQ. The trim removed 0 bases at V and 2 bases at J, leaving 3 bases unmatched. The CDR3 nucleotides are TGCGCCAGCAGCTTGGAGCCTAGCGGGACCTACAATGAGCAGTTCTTC. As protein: CASSLEPSGTYNEQFF. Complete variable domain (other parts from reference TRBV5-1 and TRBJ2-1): KAGVTQTPRYLIKTRGQQVTLSCSPISGHRSVSWYQQTPGQGLQFLFEYFSETQRNKGNFPGRFSGRQFSNSRSEMNVSTLELGDSALYLCASSLEPSGTYNEQFFGPGTRLTVL.

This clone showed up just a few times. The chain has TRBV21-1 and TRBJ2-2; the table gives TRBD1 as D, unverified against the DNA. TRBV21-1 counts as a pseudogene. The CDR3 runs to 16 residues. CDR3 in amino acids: CASSKGGQGNTGELFF. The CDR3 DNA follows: TGTGCCAGCAGCAAAGGGGGACAGGGGAACACCGGGGAGCTGTTTTTT.

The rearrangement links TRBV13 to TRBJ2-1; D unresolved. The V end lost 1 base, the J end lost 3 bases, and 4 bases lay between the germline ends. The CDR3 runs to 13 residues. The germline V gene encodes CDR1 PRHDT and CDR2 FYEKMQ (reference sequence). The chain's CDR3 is CASSLALYNEQFF. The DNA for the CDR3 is TGTGCCAGCAGCTTAGCCCTCTACAATGAGCAGTTCTTC.

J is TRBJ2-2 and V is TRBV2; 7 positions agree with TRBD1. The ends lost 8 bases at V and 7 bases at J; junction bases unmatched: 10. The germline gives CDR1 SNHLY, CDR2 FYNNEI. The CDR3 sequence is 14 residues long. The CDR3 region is CASVFDRAGGELFF. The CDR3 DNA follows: TGTGCCAGCGTGTTCGACAGGGCGGGCGGGGAGCTGTTTTTT. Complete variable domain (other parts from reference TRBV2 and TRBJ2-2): EPEVTQTPSHQVTQMGQEVILRCVPISNHLYFYWYRQILGQKVEFLVSFYNNEISEKSEIFDDQFSVERPDGSNFTLKIRSTKLEDSAMYFCASVFDRAGGELFFGEGSRLTVL.

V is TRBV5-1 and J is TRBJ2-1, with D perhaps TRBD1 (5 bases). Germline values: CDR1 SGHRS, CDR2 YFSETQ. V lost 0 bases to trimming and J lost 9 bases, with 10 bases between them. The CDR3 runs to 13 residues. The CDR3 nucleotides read TGCGCCAGCAGCTTGGAGTCAGGGCGTGAGCAGTTCTTC. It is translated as CASSLESGREQFF.

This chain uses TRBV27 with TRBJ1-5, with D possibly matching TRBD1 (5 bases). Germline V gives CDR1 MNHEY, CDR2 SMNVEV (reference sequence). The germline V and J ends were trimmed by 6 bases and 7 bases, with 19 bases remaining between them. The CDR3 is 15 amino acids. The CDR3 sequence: CASSPQGGEWQPQHF. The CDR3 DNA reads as TGTGCCAGCAGCCCCCAGGGCGGTGAGTGGCAGCCCCAGCATTTT.

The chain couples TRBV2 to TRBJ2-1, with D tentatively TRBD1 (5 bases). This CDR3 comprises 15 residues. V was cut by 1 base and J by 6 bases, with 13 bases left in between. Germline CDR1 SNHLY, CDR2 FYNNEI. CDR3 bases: TGTGCCAGCAGTGAAGATTCCAGGGCAGGCAATGAGCAGTTCTTC. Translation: CASSEDSRAGNEQFF.

The CDR3 nucleotides are TGTGCCAGCAGCTTTGGAGGGGATACGCAGTATTTT. Its protein is CASSFGGDTQYF. The chain employs TRBV11-3 and TRBJ2-3, with D perhaps TRBD2 (6 bases). Germline CDR1 reads SGHNT; CDR2 reads YENEEA. The CDR3 has 12 amino acids. V was cut by 3 bases and J by 6 bases, with 7 bases left in between.

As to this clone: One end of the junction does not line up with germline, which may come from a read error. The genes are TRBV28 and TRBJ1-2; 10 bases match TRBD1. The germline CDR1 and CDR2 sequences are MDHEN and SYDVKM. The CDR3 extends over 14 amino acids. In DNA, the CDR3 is TGTGCCAGCAGCTCCGGGACAGGGGAGAATGGGCTTTTCTTC. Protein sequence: CASSSGTGENGLFF.

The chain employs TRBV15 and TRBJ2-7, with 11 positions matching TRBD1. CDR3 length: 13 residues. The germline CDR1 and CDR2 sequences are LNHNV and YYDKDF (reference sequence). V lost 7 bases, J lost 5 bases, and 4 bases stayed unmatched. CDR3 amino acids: CATNRDRGNEQYF. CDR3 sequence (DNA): TGTGCCACCAACCGGGACAGGGGGAACGAGCAGTACTTC.

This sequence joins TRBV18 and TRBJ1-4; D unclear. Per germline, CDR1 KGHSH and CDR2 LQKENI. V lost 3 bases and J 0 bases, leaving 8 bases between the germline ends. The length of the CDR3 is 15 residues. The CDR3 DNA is TGTGCCAGCTCACCCACGGTATCAACTAATGAAAAACTGTTTTTT. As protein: CASSPTVSTNEKLFF. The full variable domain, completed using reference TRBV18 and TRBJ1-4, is NAGVMQNPRHLVRRRGQEARLRCSPMKGHSHVYWYRQLPEEGLKFMVYLQKENIIDESGMPKERFSAEFPKEGPSILRIQQVVRGDSAAYFCASSPTVSTNEKLFFGSGTQLSVL.

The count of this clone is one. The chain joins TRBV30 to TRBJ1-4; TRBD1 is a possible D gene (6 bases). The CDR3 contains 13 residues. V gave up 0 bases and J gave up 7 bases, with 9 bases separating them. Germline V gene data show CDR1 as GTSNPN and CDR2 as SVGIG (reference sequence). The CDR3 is CAWSVRGGEKLFF. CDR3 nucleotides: TGTGCCTGGAGTGTCAGAGGGGGTGAAAAACTGTTTTTT. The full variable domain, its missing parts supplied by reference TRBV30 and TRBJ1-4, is SQTIHQWPATLVQPVGSPLSLECTVEGTSNPNLYWYRQAAGRGLQLLFYSVGIGQISSEVPQNLSASRPQDRQFILSSKKLLLSDSGFYLCAWSVRGGEKLFFGSGTQLSVL.